A single T cell receptor (beta chain) is shown here with its context. The sample holds many counts of this clonotype. Its cognate antigen has yet to be identified. Base-call qualities are not available, and no considerably larger clone is one nucleotide away. CDR1 and CDR2 are read off the germline V gene as MDHEN and SYDVKM. The CDR3, from cysteine to phenylalanine, totals 15 residues. Of the read, only the CDR3 DNA is kept; its 45 bases are in frame from base 1. V is trimmed back by 6 bases and J by 7 bases, and the junction contains 11 bases that no gene match accounts for. The record originates from a study of regulatory T cells in long-lasting Graves disease (dated by TCRdb to 2020 to 2022). Notes on the research overall: Persistent Graves' disease meant more than 5 years of antithyroid drug treatment with TSH receptor autoantibodies that stayed positive. Peripheral blood TCR sequencing and RNA sequencing compared persistent Graves' disease patients with newly diagnosed Graves' disease patients. The study was conducted in China and was registered as a clinical trial. TCR sequencing covered some 13 persistent and approximately 20 newly diagnosed Graves' disease patients, some 33 samples in total. On average, persistent Graves' disease patients in the clinical cohort had been on antithyroid drugs for about 10.3 years.

General findings and caveats noted by the study authors: Patients with persistent disease shared more public clonotypes (about 2,700) than newly diagnosed patients did (approximately 970). Sequencing and analysis were limited to the TCR beta chain. TRBV28, TRBJ1-2 and TRBJ2-5 were preferentially used in persistent disease, while TRBV20-1 and TRBJ2-1 were favored in newly diagnosed disease. The authors noted that the small sample size was a limitation that may lower accuracy. Compared with newly diagnosed patients, patients with persistent Graves' disease had lower TCR Shannon entropy and fewer highly expanded clones, which suggests clonal expansion. Only peripheral blood was studied, because thyroid tissue, the primary lesion, was inaccessible.

The library came from multiplex PCR. This sample was sequenced with an Illumina HiSeq 4000. TCR beta libraries were built with iRepertoire HTBI primers and Arm-PCR amplification of CDR3 regions. Before sequencing, the PCR products went through gel purification. The published analysis was carried out like this. Across samples, around 58 TRBV and roughly 15 TRBJ segments were identified and used for gene usage analysis of CDR3 amino acid clonotypes. COPE and FqMerger were used to merge filtered high-quality paired reads into contigs. BLAST was used to align contigs to IMGT TRBV, TRBD and TRBJ reference genes, and CDR3 was defined according to IMGT. Any clonotype with a frequency above 0.1% was classified as a highly expanded clone. Shannon entropy was used to measure repertoire diversity, and the Gini coefficient was used to measure V-J evenness. A clonotype was considered public if more than one individual shared it. TCRdb cleaned the public reads at Q25 with fastp, built clones with MiXCR and kept in-frame beta chains. When rows share a CDR3 protein, they turn into one entry using the most common DNA and genes. These V and J calls are TCRdb output, not the study's own analysis. Recorded for this sample are hundreds of thousands of distinct CDR3 sequences; around 20% of them occurred a single time. The ten largest clones add up to less than 9% of the sample.

The time point tag for this specimen amounts to: persistent/refractory GD, antithyroid drugs over 5 years with positive TRAb. For both TCR sequencing and RNA sequencing, RNA was extracted from PBMCs in TRIzol. The diagnosis of Graves' disease was made according to American Thyroid Association guidelines. The patients came from an endocrinology department in Xi'an, China. From each patient, around 8.3 milliliters of peripheral blood was collected into an EDTA anticoagulant tube. Ficoll Paque Plus density gradient separation was used to isolate PBMCs, and no additional T cell sorting was done. An Agilent 2100 Bioanalyzer and agarose gel were used to check RNA quality, and a NanoDrop 2000 was used to measure RNA concentration.

The clonotype comes from a female donor with Graves disease. The receptor chain draws on TRBV28 and TRBJ2-2; 7 central nucleotides agree with TRBD1. Sequenced material: peripheral blood mononuclear cells (PBMCs), taken when the disease was refractory, from a patient treated with antithyroid drugs. The base sequence is TGTGCCAGCAGCTATGACAGGGAAGGGAGCGGGGAGCTGTTTTTT. Its coded protein is CASSYDREGSGELFF.